These T cell receptor beta chains were read from a single sample in a study of T cells in Graves' hyperthyroidism and ophthalmopathy. TCRdb reprocessed the multiplex PCR reads with MiXCR, giving one entry per CDR3 protein. The sample lists more than 550,000 distinct CDR3 sequences, 17% occurring once. Sequences were obtained from blood. Receptors were obtained from a man aged 50-59 years with Graves' hyperthyroidism. The CDR3 runs from the conserved cysteine through the conserved F or W. Fields, in order: J gene, V gene, CDR3 protein.

j_gene: TRBJ1-1; v_gene: TRBV24-1; CDR3aa: CATSGQQGTEALF
j_gene: TRBJ2-7; v_gene: TRBV28; CDR3aa: CASSFIHQTYEQYF
j_gene: TRBJ2-1; v_gene: TRBV24-1; CDR3aa: CATNSGRAPGNEQFF
j_gene: TRBJ2-3; v_gene: TRBV30; CDR3aa: CAVQETDTQYF
j_gene: TRBJ1-6; v_gene: TRBV7-9; CDR3aa: CASSHAGQGVSPLHF
j_gene: TRBJ1-4; v_gene: TRBV5-1; CDR3aa: CASSQDTINEKLFF
j_gene: TRBJ1-5; v_gene: TRBV20-1; CDR3aa: CSATTGDQPQHF
j_gene: TRBJ2-1; v_gene: TRBV25-1; CDR3aa: CASSALSGFPYNEQFF
j_gene: TRBJ2-5; v_gene: TRBV6-1; CDR3aa: CASSWLGTSGQETQYF
j_gene: TRBJ2-3; v_gene: TRBV9; CDR3aa: CASSAEQSEGTDTQYF
j_gene: TRBJ2-1; v_gene: TRBV28; CDR3aa: CASCTASSYNEQFF
j_gene: TRBJ2-3; v_gene: TRBV20-1; CDR3aa: CSAPTSGRADTQYF
j_gene: TRBJ2-2; v_gene: TRBV10-3; CDR3aa: CAISERGLAGNTGELFF
j_gene: TRBJ2-5; v_gene: TRBV25-1; CDR3aa: CASSDGTSGLRGETQYF
j_gene: TRBJ2-3; v_gene: TRBV28; CDR3aa: CASLRAGLTDTQYF
j_gene: TRBJ2-7; v_gene: TRBV27; CDR3aa: CASSFDGVGFYEQYF
j_gene: TRBJ1-2; v_gene: TRBV6-1; CDR3aa: CASLPRGGSGYTF
j_gene: TRBJ2-1; v_gene: TRBV2; CDR3aa: CASSLSGSTYNEQFF
j_gene: TRBJ2-7; v_gene: TRBV9; CDR3aa: CASSVGASGTYKSTYEQYF
j_gene: TRBJ1-4; v_gene: TRBV6-1; CDR3aa: CASAFGTGNKKLFF
j_gene: TRBJ2-5; v_gene: TRBV20-1; CDR3aa: CSATGLAGNGYQETQYF
j_gene: TRBJ1-1; v_gene: TRBV6-4; CDR3aa: CASSDVMNTEAFF
j_gene: TRBJ2-5; v_gene: TRBV7-8; CDR3aa: CASSLNRGTEETQYF
j_gene: TRBJ2-3; v_gene: TRBV2; CDR3aa: CASSGLGLGTDTQYF
j_gene: TRBJ2-1; v_gene: TRBV11-2; CDR3aa: CASSLERGQYEQFF
j_gene: TRBJ1-5; v_gene: TRBV5-1; CDR3aa: CASSLVGDSNQPQHF
j_gene: TRBJ1-1; v_gene: TRBV25-1; CDR3aa: CASGKSESFEAFF
j_gene: TRBJ2-2; v_gene: TRBV2; CDR3aa: CASRGQDYTGELFF
j_gene: TRBJ2-3; v_gene: TRBV2; CDR3aa: CASSPKPGLAGYTDTQYF
j_gene: TRBJ2-1; v_gene: TRBV11-2; CDR3aa: CAGSSTLRPDEQFF
j_gene: TRBJ2-7; v_gene: TRBV2; CDR3aa: CASSYLGQPTYEQYF
j_gene: TRBJ2-2; v_gene: TRBV10-3; CDR3aa: CAVGGGAVGTGELFF
j_gene: TRBJ2-1; v_gene: TRBV27; CDR3aa: CASSPRDGRNEQFF
j_gene: TRBJ2-7; v_gene: TRBV10-3; CDR3aa: CAISEALAGEYFDEQYF
j_gene: TRBJ2-1; v_gene: TRBV5-1; CDR3aa: CASQRDQNNNEQFF
j_gene: TRBJ2-7; v_gene: TRBV10-3; CDR3aa: CAITESQKGSLEQYF
j_gene: TRBJ1-6; v_gene: TRBV5-1; CDR3aa: CASSYRGDNSPLHF
j_gene: TRBJ2-5; v_gene: TRBV7-8; CDR3aa: CASSPRAGEETQYF
j_gene: TRBJ2-2; v_gene: TRBV28; CDR3aa: CASREGGGELFF
j_gene: TRBJ2-7; v_gene: TRBV5-1; CDR3aa: CASSTGFAHEQYF
j_gene: TRBJ2-1; v_gene: TRBV7-2; CDR3aa: CASSSTITSGSYNEQFF
j_gene: TRBJ2-2; v_gene: TRBV6-1; CDR3aa: CASSSFSGGGPTGELFF
j_gene: TRBJ1-4; v_gene: TRBV6-5; CDR3aa: CASSYSPPLRSTNEKLFF
j_gene: TRBJ2-7; v_gene: TRBV20-1; CDR3aa: CSARTPDRGYEQYF
j_gene: TRBJ1-1; v_gene: TRBV28; CDR3aa: CASSFHGQGFLGTEAFF
j_gene: TRBJ2-7; v_gene: TRBV30; CDR3aa: CAWSVTGSAYEQYF
j_gene: TRBJ2-3; v_gene: TRBV18; CDR3aa: CASSPLTGGGDTQYF
j_gene: TRBJ2-1; v_gene: TRBV3-1; CDR3aa: CASSHDRKNEQFF
j_gene: TRBJ2-1; v_gene: TRBV5-1; CDR3aa: CASTLMASTMGNEQFF
j_gene: TRBJ2-6; v_gene: TRBV9; CDR3aa: CASSVGQGAGANVLTF
j_gene: TRBJ2-1; v_gene: TRBV28; CDR3aa: CASSSRVEYNEQFF
j_gene: TRBJ2-1; v_gene: TRBV9; CDR3aa: CASSPRGDDTDNEQFF
j_gene: TRBJ2-1; v_gene: TRBV7-3; CDR3aa: CASSTYRGGYNEQFF
j_gene: TRBJ2-1; v_gene: TRBV30; CDR3aa: CAWSVRDLSYNEQFF
j_gene: TRBJ2-2; v_gene: TRBV2; CDR3aa: CASSVRENTGELFF
j_gene: TRBJ1-1; v_gene: TRBV12-3/TRBV12-4; CDR3aa: CASSWGQGASEAFF
j_gene: TRBJ1-1; v_gene: TRBV29-1; CDR3aa: CSVVLQGRREAFF
j_gene: TRBJ2-1; v_gene: TRBV19; CDR3aa: CASSPGPRGEQFF